One sample yielded the 17 T cell receptor beta chains listed below, sequenced in a study of blood T cell repertoires in COVID-19. Sequencing was performed with immunoSEQ multiplex PCR; in TCRdb, only in-frame clones are kept and a portion is missing. The profile shows 300,000 to 350,000 clones, 89% of them singletons. Input material: peripheral blood. Receptors were obtained from a woman aged 60-70 years with COVID-19, enrolled during active disease.

This sequence joins TRBV27 and TRBJ1-6, with D possibly being TRBD1 (5 bases). Germline V CDR1 and CDR2: MNHEY, SMNVEV (reference sequence). V gave up 6 bases and J gave up 10 bases, with 10 bases separating them. The CDR3 length is 12 residues. The CDR3 DNA reads TGTGCCAGCAGCCCAGGGTTCTCACCCCTCCACTTT. Translated: CASSPGFSPLHF.

The chain links TRBV30 to TRBJ1-6, with 7 bases matching TRBD1. The CDR3 spans 14 residues. V lost 1 base, J lost 12 bases, and 9 bases stayed unmatched. The germline V gene has CDR1 GTSNPN and CDR2 SVGIG (reference sequence). CDR3: CAWSEPSQGLPLHF. CDR3 DNA sequence: TGTGCCTGGAGTGAACCCTCACAGGGGTTACCCCTCCACTTT.

V is TRBV7-2 and J is TRBJ2-3; 8 nucleotides match TRBD2. The germline V gene has CDR1 SGHTA and CDR2 FQGNSA. The CDR3 contains 16 residues. Trimming cost V 2 bases and J 2 bases; bases outside gene matches: 6. The CDR3 coding sequence is TGTGCCAGCAGCTTAACCGGGCGGGGGGCCACAGATACGCAGTATTTT. Translated, it gives CASSLTGRGATDTQYF.

This chain joins TRBV5-1 and TRBJ1-2, with 11 positions matching TRBD1. Trimming took 4 bases from V and 4 from J; bases not matched to a gene: 3. Germline CDR1 and CDR2: SGHRS and YFSETQ. CDR3 size: 14 residues. The chain's CDR3 is CASSTGQGAYGYTF. Here the CDR3 DNA reads TGCGCCAGCAGCACCGGACAGGGGGCCTATGGCTACACCTTC. Filled out from reference TRBV5-1 and TRBJ1-2, the complete variable domain reads KAGVTQTPRYLIKTRGQQVTLSCSPISGHRSVSWYQQTPGQGLQFLFEYFSETQRNKGNFPGRFSGRQFSNSRSEMNVSTLELGDSALYLCASSTGQGAYGYTFGSGTRLTVV.

The rearrangement links TRBV5-1 to TRBJ2-7; possible D gene TRBD1, 6 bases. V shed 4 bases and J shed 1 base, with 12 bases lying between them. CDR3 size: 14 residues. Per the germline V gene, CDR1 is SGHRS and CDR2 is YFSETQ. CDR3 DNA: TGCGCCAGCAGCAAGGACAGTATTTCCTACGAGCAGTACTTC. This codes for CASSKDSISYEQYF.

The chain employs TRBV28 and TRBJ1-2, with 7 bases that match TRBD1. V trimming: 11 bases; J trimming: 3 bases; junction bases outside the gene matches: 9. The CDR3 loop spans 13 amino acids. From germline, CDR1 is MDHEN and CDR2 SYDVKM. CDR3 in amino acids: CAEGASFDYGYTF. Here the CDR3 DNA reads TGTGCCGAGGGGGCGAGTTTTGACTATGGCTACACCTTC.

In DNA, the CDR3 is TGTGCCAGCAAGGGAGGCAATCAGCCCCAGCATTTT. Translating gives CASKGGNQPQHF. This chain uses TRBV25-1 with TRBJ1-5, with D uncertain. Trimming took off 7 bases at V and 2 bases at J, with 6 bases between the two ends. This CDR3 has 12 residues. Germline CDR1 reads MGHDK; CDR2 reads SYGVNS.

The gene calls are TRBV19 and TRBJ1-5, with D unclear. The CDR3 is 14 amino acids. Trimming took off 7 bases at V and 3 bases at J, with 13 bases between the two ends. Germline V lookup: CDR1 LNHDA, CDR2 SQIVND (reference sequence). CDR3 DNA: TGTGCCAGTACGGTGGGCCATTCCAATCAGCCCCAGCATTTT. This sequence encodes CASTVGHSNQPQHF.

V usage is TRBV7-9 and J usage is TRBJ2-1; D might be TRBD2 (5 bases). Looked up from germline, CDR1 is SEHNR and CDR2 is FQNEAQ (reference sequence). This CDR3 is 13 amino acids long. Trimming took off 6 bases at V and 10 bases at J, with 16 bases between the two ends. The CDR3 DNA reads as TGTGCCAGCAGGCCAGGCCTAGCAATGGAGCAGTTCTTC. Residues: CASRPGLAMEQFF.

This clone was seen just once. The chain couples TRBV28 to TRBJ2-7, with 11 bases matching TRBD2. J lost 3 bases, V lost 4 bases, and 8 bases had no gene match. CDR1 and CDR2 (germline): MDHEN, SYDVKM. The CDR3 covers 16 residues. CDR3 nucleotide sequence: TGTGCCAGCAGTTCCTGGTTTAGCGGGGGGGGCTACGAGCAGTACTTC. Its protein is CASSSWFSGGGYEQYF.

The J gene is TRBJ2-3, the V gene TRBV30, with D hard to call. The CDR3 is made up of 10 amino acids. V lost 5 bases and J lost 5, with 5 bases in between. CDR1 and CDR2 (germline): GTSNPN, SVGIG (reference sequence). CDR3: CAWGRDTQYF. The CDR3 nucleotides are TGTGCCTGGGGACGAGATACGCAGTATTTT.

This chain connects TRBV7-8 to TRBJ1-1; D gene unclear. The CDR3 totals 11 residues. The V gene's germline CDR1 is SGHVS and CDR2 FQNEAQ. V was cut by 3 bases and J by 3 bases, with 2 bases left in between. The DNA for the CDR3 is TGTGCCAGCAGCTTCGACACTGAAGCTTTCTTT. It translates to CASSFDTEAFF.

The chain employs TRBV10-1 and TRBJ1-1, with a weak D call TRBD1 (6 bases). CDR3 length: 13 amino acids. CDR1 is WNHNN, CDR2 SYGVQD, per germline (reference sequence). The V end was cut by 6 bases, the J end by 3 bases, with 11 bases between. The CDR3: CASSRDKHTEAFF. In DNA form, the CDR3 reads TGCGCCAGCAGCCGGGACAAGCACACTGAAGCTTTCTTT.

The V call is TRBV6-1, the J call TRBJ2-7; 7 nucleotides match TRBD1. Germline trimming cut 3 bases from V and 3 bases from J; bases unmatched to any gene: 2. CDR1 and CDR2 (germline): MNHNS, SASEGT. The CDR3 has 13 amino acids. CDR3 sequence reads: CASSDGTVYEQYF. The CDR3 nucleotides read TGTGCCAGCAGTGATGGGACAGTCTACGAGCAGTACTTC.

The chain is built from TRBV28 and TRBJ1-5, with D possibly TRBD1 on 6 matching bases. Germline-derived CDR1 and CDR2 are MDHEN and SYDVKM. Trimming took 6 bases from V and 6 from J, leaving 12 bases between them. This CDR3 comprises 13 residues. The CDR3: CASRVIQGQPQHF. CDR3 bases: TGTGCCAGCAGGGTAATACAGGGTCAGCCCCAGCATTTT. The complete variable domain, with remaining parts taken from reference TRBV28 and TRBJ1-5, reads DVKVTQSSRYLVKRTGEKVFLECVQDMDHENMFWYRQDPGLGLRLIYFSYDVKMKEKGDIPEGYSVSREKKERFSLILESASTNQTSMYLCASRVIQGQPQHFGDGTRLSIL.

This clone was recorded only once. The DNA for the CDR3 is TGTGCCAGCAGCCCTAAAGGACAGGGTAAAGGGGAGCAGTTCTTC. Encoded protein: CASSPKGQGKGEQFF. The rearrangement uses TRBV9 and TRBJ2-1; 8 bases match TRBD1. Trimming at V came to 4 bases and at J to 10 bases, leaving 13 bases not matched to a gene. The CDR3 is 15 amino acids. Germline lookup yields CDR1 SGDLS and CDR2 YYNGEE. The full variable domain, completed using reference TRBV9 and TRBJ2-1, is DSGVTQTPKHLITATGQRVTLRCSPRSGDLSVYWYQQSLDQGLQFLIQYYNGEERAKGNILERFSAQQFPDLHSELNLSSLELGDSALYFCASSPKGQGKGEQFFGPGTRLTVL.

Here the CDR3 DNA reads TGTGCCACCGGGACGGACGAGCGGGGAAGCTCCTACGAGCAGTACTTC. This encodes CATGTDERGSSYEQYF. V is TRBV15 and J is TRBJ2-7, with TRBD2 matching 7 bases. V was pared by 8 bases and J by 0 bases, with 13 bases of the junction left unmatched. The CDR3 extends over 16 amino acids. Per the germline V gene, CDR1 is LNHNV and CDR2 is YYDKDF (reference sequence).